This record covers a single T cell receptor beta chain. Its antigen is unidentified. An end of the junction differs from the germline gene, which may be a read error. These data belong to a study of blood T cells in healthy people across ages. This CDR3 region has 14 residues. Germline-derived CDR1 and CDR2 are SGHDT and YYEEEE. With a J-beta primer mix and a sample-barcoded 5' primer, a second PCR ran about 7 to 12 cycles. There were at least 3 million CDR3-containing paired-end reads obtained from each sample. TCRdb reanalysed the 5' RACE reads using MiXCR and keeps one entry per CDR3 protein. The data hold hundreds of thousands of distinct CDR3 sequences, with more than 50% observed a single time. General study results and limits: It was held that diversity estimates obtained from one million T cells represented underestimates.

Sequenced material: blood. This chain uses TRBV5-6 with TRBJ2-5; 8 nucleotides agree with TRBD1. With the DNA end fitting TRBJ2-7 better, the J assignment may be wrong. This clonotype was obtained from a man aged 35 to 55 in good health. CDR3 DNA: TGTGTCAGCAGCTTGGCACAGGGGGTCTACGAGCAGTACTTC. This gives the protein CVSSLAQGVYEQYF.